This is a list of T cell receptor beta chains from one sample in a study of blood T cell repertoires in COVID-19. Produced via immunoSEQ multiplex PCR; TCRdb's table is partial and in-frame only. This table holds fewer than 250,000 clones, roughly 80% found once. Specimen: PBMCs or T cells enriched from blood (not recorded which). Source of these receptors: a woman aged 40 to 50 who had been exposed to COVID-19. Both conserved end residues are part of each CDR3. The D gene is left open where the match is weak. A row's size may be missing; if present it is once, few, many or a size class.

>TRBD2|TRBJ2-7|TRBV7-2|.
TGTGCCAGCAGCTTAACCGCCGGGGGGAGCTCCTACGAGCAGTACTTC
CASSLTAGGSSYEQYF
>.|TRBJ2-1|TRBV12-5|.
TGTGCTAGTGGTTTGTCTACGGGGCAGTTCTTC
CASGLSTGQFF
>TRBD1|TRBJ1-2|TRBV4-1|.
TGCGCCAGCAGCGAGACAGGGGGCTATGGCTACACCTTC
CASSETGGYGYTF
>TRBD1|TRBJ2-1|TRBV12-3/TRBV12-4|.
TGTGCCAGCAGGACCGGGACAGGGGGTGAGCAGTTCTTC
CASRTGTGGEQFF
>TRBD1|TRBJ1-4|TRBV27|.
TGTGCCAGCAGTTTATTCGGACAGGGGGATGGGAATGAAAAACTGTTTTTT
CASSLFGQGDGNEKLFF
>.|TRBJ1-2|TRBV7-8|.
TGTGCCAGCAGCTTAGCTTTCGGACAGACAACTGGCTACACCTTC
CASSLAFGQTTGYTF
>.|TRBJ2-3|TRBV6-5|.
TGTGCCAGCAGTTACACCCCCGGTTGGGATACGCAGTATTTT
CASSYTPGWDTQYF
>TRBD1|TRBJ1-6|TRBV4-1|many
TGCGCCAGCAGCCAAGACCCCGCGGGGACAGGGGGCTCGAGGAATTCACCCCTCCACTTT
CASSQDPAGTGGSRNSPLHF
>TRBD1|TRBJ1-1|TRBV7-3|once
TGTGCCAGCAGCCCAGGGGGGACTGAAGCTTTCTTT
CASSPGGTEAFF
>TRBD1|TRBJ2-2|TRBV5-4|.
TGTGCCAGCAGCTTCGAGGGGGCGGTCTACACCGGGGAGCTGTTTTTT
CASSFEGAVYTGELFF
>TRBD1|TRBJ1-2|TRBV12-3/TRBV12-4|.
TGTGCCAGCAGTCAGACAGGGAGTGTTGGCTACACCTTC
CASSQTGSVGYTF
>.|TRBJ2-1|TRBV20-1|few
TGCAGTGCTAGCCAGTACAATGAGCAGTTCTTC
CSASQYNEQFF
>.|TRBJ2-7|TRBV5-1|.
TGCGCCACCGCCGCAGGGGATTACTCCTACGAGCAGTACTTC
CATAAGDYSYEQYF
>.|TRBJ1-5|TRBV5-1|.
TGCGCCAGCAGCCCTACGGGAGGGGCTCAGCCCCAGCATTTT
CASSPTGGAQPQHF
>.|TRBJ1-2|TRBV30|.
TGTGCCTGGAGTGTTGGGGAGGATGGCTACACCTTC
CAWSVGEDGYTF
>.|TRBJ1-5|TRBV6-5|.
TGTGCCAGCAGTCCCCAGGCTTCCCCCCAGCCCCAGCATTTT
CASSPQASPQPQHF
>TRBD1|TRBJ1-2|TRBV10-3|.
TGTGCCATCAGTTTGCGTGGGACAGGGGGGCTGGACTATGGCTACACCTTC
CAISLRGTGGLDYGYTF
>.|TRBJ1-1|TRBV6-1|.
TGTGCCAGCAGTGAGCCTCACAGGGCTGGGAACACTGAAGCTTTCTTT
CASSEPHRAGNTEAFF
>.|TRBJ1-5|TRBV6-5|.
TGTGCCGGATCGACAGGAGTCTATAGCAATCAGCCCCAGCATTTT
CAGSTGVYSNQPQHF
>.|TRBJ2-5|TRBV25-1|.
TGTGCCAGCCGCCACGAAGCTTTAGAGACCCAGTACTTC
CASRHEALETQYF
>.|TRBJ2-7|TRBV7-9|few
TGTGCCAGCAGCGGGGGCTTGGGCGAGCAGTACTTC
CASSGGLGEQYF
>.|TRBJ1-2|TRBV29-1|.
TGCAGCGTAGATCCGGGAATTAGCTACACCTTC
CSVDPGISYTF
>.|TRBJ1-6|TRBV18|.
TGTGCCAGCTCACCAACTACAGGGATTCCCGATTCACCCCTCCACTTT
CASSPTTGIPDSPLHF
>.|TRBJ1-2|TRBV6-1|.
TGTGCCAGCAGCGAAGGCGGCTATGGCTACACCTTC
CASSEGGYGYTF
>.|TRBJ1-3|TRBV6-5|.
TGTGCCAGCCGGAGGCCTCGAAACACCATATATTTT
CASRRPRNTIYF
>.|TRBJ2-2|TRBV7-2|.
TGTGCCAGCAGCTTATTCAGCGGAGACGACACCGGGGAGCTGTTTTTT
CASSLFSGDDTGELFF
>.|TRBJ1-1|TRBV7-3|.
TGTGCCAGCAGCTCAGGGGTAGGCACTGAAGCTTTCTTT
CASSSGVGTEAFF
>.|TRBJ2-1|TRBV19|once
TGTGCCAGTAGTAGTGGGGCAGAATCCTACAATGAGCAGTTCTTC
CASSSGAESYNEQFF